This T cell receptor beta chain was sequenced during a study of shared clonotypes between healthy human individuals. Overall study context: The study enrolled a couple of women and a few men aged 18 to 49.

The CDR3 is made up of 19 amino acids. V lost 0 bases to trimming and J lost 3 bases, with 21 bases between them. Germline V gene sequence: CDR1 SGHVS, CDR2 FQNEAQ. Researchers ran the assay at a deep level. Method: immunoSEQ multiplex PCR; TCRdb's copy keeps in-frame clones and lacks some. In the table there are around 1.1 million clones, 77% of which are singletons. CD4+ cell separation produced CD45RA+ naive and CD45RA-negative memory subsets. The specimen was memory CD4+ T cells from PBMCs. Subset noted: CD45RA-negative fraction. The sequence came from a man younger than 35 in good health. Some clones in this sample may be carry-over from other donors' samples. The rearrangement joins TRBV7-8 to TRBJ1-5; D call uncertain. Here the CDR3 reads CASSLALIGNSRNNQPQHF. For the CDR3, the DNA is TGTGCCAGCAGCTTAGCGCTAATAGGGAACAGCAGAAACAATCAGCCCCAGCATTTT. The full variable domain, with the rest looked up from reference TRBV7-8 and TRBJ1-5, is GAGVSQSPRYKVAKRGQDVALRCDPISGHVSLFWYQQALGQGPEFLTYFQNEAQLDKSGLPSDRFFAERPEGSVSTLKIQRTQQEDSAVYLCASSLALIGNSRNNQPQHFGDGTRLSIL.